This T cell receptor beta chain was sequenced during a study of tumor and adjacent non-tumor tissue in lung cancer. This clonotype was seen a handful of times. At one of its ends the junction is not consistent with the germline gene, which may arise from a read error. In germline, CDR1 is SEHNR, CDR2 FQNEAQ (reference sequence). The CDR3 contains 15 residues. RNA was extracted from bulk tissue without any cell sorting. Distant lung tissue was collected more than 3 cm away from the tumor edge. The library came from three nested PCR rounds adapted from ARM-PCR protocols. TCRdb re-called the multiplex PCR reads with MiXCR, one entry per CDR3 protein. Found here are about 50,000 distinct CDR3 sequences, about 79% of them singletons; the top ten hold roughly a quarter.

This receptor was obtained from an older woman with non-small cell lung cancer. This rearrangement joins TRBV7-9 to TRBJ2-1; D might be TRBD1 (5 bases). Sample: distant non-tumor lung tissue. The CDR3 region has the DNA TGTGCCGGCAGCTTAGTGTCACTGACAGTGGGTAAGCAGTTCTTC. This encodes CAGSLVSLTVGKQFF.